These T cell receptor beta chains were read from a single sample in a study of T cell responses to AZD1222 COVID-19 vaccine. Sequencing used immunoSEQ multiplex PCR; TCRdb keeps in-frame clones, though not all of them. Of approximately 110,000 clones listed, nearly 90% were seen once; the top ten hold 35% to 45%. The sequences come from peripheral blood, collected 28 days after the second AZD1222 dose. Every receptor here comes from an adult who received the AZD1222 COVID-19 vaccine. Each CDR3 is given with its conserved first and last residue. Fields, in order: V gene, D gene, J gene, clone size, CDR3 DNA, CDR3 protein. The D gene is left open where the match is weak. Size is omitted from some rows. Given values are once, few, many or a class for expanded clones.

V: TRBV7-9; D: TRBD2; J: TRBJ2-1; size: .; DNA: TGTGCCAGCAGCTTAACTAGCGGGAGGACAGGGGAGTTCTTC; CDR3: CASSLTSGRTGEFF
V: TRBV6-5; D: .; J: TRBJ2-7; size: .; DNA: TGTGCCAGCGGGCAGGGGGGCCTCCTGGGGCAGTACTTC; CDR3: CASGQGGLLGQYF
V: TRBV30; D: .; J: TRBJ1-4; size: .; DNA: TGTGCCTGGAGTGTTTTCGGGGGATATAATGAAAAACTGTTTTTT; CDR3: CAWSVFGGYNEKLFF
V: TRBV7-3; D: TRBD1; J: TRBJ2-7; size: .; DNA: TGTGCCAGCACCCGACAGGGTCGTTCGTACGAGCAGTACTTC; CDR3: CASTRQGRSYEQYF
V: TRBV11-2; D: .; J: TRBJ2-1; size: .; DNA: TGTGCCAGCAGCTTCCGGCAGCGCTCCTACAATGAGCAGTTCTTC; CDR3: CASSFRQRSYNEQFF
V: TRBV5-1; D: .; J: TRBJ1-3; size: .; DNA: TGCGCCAGCAGCTTGGCCGGGCAGACGGGAAACACCATATATTTT; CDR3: CASSLAGQTGNTIYF
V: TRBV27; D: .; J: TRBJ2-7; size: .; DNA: TGTGCCAGCAGTTTAATGGCGGGACGTTTCTCCTACGAGCAGTACTTC; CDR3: CASSLMAGRFSYEQYF
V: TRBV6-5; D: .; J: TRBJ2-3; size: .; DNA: TGTGCCAGCACGTCTAGCACAGATACGCAGTATTTT; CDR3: CASTSSTDTQYF
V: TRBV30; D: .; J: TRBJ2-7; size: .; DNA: TGTGCCGGTAAGGACAGATCCTACGAGCAGTACTTC; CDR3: CAGKDRSYEQYF
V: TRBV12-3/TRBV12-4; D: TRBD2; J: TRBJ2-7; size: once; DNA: TGTGCCAGCAAGGCGGGAGGGACCGACGAGCAGTACTTC; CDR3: CASKAGGTDEQYF
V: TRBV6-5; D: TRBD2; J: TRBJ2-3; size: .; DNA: TGTGCCAGCAGTTACGGGACTAGCGGGGACACAGATACGCAGTATTTT; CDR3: CASSYGTSGDTDTQYF
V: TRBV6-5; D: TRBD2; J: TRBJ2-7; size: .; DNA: TGTGCCAGCAGAAGGCGGGAGGGCCGCTACGAGCAGTACTTC; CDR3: CASRRREGRYEQYF
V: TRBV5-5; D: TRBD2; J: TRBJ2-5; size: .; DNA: TGTGCCAGCAGCCCCGGGGGGTCCCAAGAGACCCAGTACTTC; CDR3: CASSPGGSQETQYF
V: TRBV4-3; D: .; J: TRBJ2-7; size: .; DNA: TGCGCCAGCAGCCAAGATCCCGGGGAAACCTACGAGCAGTACTTC; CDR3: CASSQDPGETYEQYF
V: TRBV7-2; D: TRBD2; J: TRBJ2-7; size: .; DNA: TGTGCCAGCAGCTTAGATTCTAGCGGGGGCCTCGAGCAGTACTTC; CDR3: CASSLDSSGGLEQYF
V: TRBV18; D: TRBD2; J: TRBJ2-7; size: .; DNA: TGTGCCAGCTCACTGGGACTAGCGAGGTTGGCCGAGCAGTACTTC; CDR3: CASSLGLARLAEQYF
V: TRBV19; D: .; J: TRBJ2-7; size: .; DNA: TGTGCCAGTAGTATTTGGGGGGGCGCGTCCCACGAGCAGTACTTC; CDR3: CASSIWGGASHEQYF
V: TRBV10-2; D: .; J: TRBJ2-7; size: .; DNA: TGCGCCAGCAGCGTGGGACCCTCCTACGAGCAGTACTTC; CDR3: CASSVGPSYEQYF
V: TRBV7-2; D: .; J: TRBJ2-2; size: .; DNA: TGTGCCAGCAGCTTATTACAAGTCGGGACCGGGGAGCTGTTTTTT; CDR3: CASSLLQVGTGELFF
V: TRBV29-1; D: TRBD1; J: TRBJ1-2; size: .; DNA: TGCAGCGTCCAGACAGGGCCCGAGTATGGCTACACCTTC; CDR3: CSVQTGPEYGYTF
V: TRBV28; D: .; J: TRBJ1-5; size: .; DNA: TGTGCCAGCAGTTTAAAGAGACAGGTTGGGTACGGGGGTCGCAATCAGCCCCAGCATTTT; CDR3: CASSLKRQVGYGGRNQPQHF